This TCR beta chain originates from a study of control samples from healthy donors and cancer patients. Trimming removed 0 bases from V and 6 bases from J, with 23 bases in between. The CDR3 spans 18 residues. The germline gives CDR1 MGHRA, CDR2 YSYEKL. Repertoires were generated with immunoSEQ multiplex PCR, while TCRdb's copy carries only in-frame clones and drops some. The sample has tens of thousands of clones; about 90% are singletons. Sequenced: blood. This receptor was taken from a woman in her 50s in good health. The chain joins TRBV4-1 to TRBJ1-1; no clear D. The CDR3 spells CASSQENSYAQRGPEAFF. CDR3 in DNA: TGCGCCAGCAGCCAAGAGAATTCCTACGCCCAGAGAGGGCCTGAAGCTTTCTTT.